Sequencing of this T cell receptor (beta chain) was carried out in a study of T cells after yellow fever vaccination. A few counts support this clonotype. TCRdb ran MiXCR on the 5' RACE reads and lists one entry per CDR3 protein. Found here are under 400,000 distinct CDR3 sequences, 9.5% to 13% of them singletons; the top ten hold 15% to 20%. The sequence was obtained from a man aged 18 to 29 who received the YFV17D yellow fever vaccine. Specimen: PBMCs, collected on the day of the first yellow fever vaccination.

The CDR3 is CASSPTPDTQYF. The CDR3 region has the DNA TGTGCCAGCAGCCCTACCCCAGATACGCAGTATTTT. This chain connects TRBV14 to TRBJ2-3; no firm D call. This CDR3 has 12 residues. Per the germline V gene, CDR1 is SGHDN and CDR2 is FVKESK. V was clipped by 4 bases and J by 4 bases, with 6 bases between them.